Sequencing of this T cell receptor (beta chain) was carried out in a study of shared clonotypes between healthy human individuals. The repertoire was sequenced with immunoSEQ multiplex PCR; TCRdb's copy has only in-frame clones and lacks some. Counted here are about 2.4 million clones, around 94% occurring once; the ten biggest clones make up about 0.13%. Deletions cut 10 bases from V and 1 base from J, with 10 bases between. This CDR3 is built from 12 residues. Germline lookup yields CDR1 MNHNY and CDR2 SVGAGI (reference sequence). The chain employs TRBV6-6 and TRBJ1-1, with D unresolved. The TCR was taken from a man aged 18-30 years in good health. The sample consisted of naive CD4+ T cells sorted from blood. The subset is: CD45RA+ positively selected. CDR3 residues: CATTQWNTEAFF. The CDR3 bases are TGTGCCACCACGCAGTGGAACACTGAAGCTTTCTTT.